The 16 T cell receptor beta chains below all came from one sample that was sequenced in a study of T cells in Graves' hyperthyroidism and ophthalmopathy. Amplified TCR beta CDR3 regions came from RNA transcripts. The HTBI primer set drove a first-round RT-PCR of the TCR CDR3. MiXCR was run by TCRdb on the multiplex PCR reads, yielding one entry per CDR3 protein. This sample has 480,000 or so distinct CDR3 sequences, with 35% to 50% found just once. Source material: peripheral blood or thyroid tissue (not recorded which). These receptors were obtained from an adult woman with Graves' disease, either hyperthyroidism or ophthalmopathy (not recorded which).

As concerns this clonotype: A read error may explain this, as a much larger clone is one base away. It is likely a read error, because the conserved phenylalanine at the end of the CDR3 is missing. V gene TRBV29-1 combines with J gene TRBJ1-1; tentative D call: TRBD1 (5 bases). Germline CDR1 is SQVTM and CDR2 is ANQGSEA. Trimming took off 7 bases at V and 4 bases at J, with 25 bases between the two ends. The CDR3 runs to 16 residues. In nucleotides, the CDR3 is TGCAGCGGGGCTTGGACCCAGGGATCTAGGCGCACTGAAGCTTTCTCT. Translating it yields CSGAWTQGSRRTEAFS.

The chain joins TRBV24-1 to TRBJ1-5; no clear D. Deletions cut 4 bases from V and 6 bases from J, with 18 bases between. The V gene's germline CDR1 is KGHDR and CDR2 SFDVKD. CDR3 size: 16 residues. The CDR3: CATSDRSGAGGQPQHF. The CDR3 nucleotides are TGTGCCACCAGTGACCGTTCTGGAGCAGGCGGTCAGCCCCAGCATTTT.

This clonotype was counted a few times. The chain recombines TRBV5-1 with TRBJ1-2; 7 bases line up with TRBD1. CDR1 is SGHRS and CDR2 is YFSETQ in the germline V gene. Trimming cost V 2 bases and J 11 bases; bases outside gene matches: 15. The CDR3 is 15 residues long. CDR3 region: CASSFSSEGASLYTF. DNA of the CDR3: TGCGCCAGCAGCTTCAGTTCGGAGGGGGCGTCCCTATACACCTTC. Full variable domain (remainder filled in from reference TRBV5-1 and TRBJ1-2): KAGVTQTPRYLIKTRGQQVTLSCSPISGHRSVSWYQQTPGQGLQFLFEYFSETQRNKGNFPGRFSGRQFSNSRSEMNVSTLELGDSALYLCASSFSSEGASLYTFGSGTRLTVV.

The gene calls are TRBV20-1 and TRBJ1-5, with D possibly being TRBD1 (5 bases). V was shortened by 8 bases and J by 5 bases, with 7 bases between the two germline ends. This CDR3 is built from 10 residues. Germline CDR1 is DFQATT and CDR2 is SNEGSKA (reference sequence). As DNA, the CDR3 is TGCAGTTCGGGGGATCAGCCCCAGCATTTT. Protein product: CSSGDQPQHF.

DNA for the CDR3: TGTGCCATCAGTGAGTCGTTACAGGGTTCTGAGCAGTTCTTC. As protein: CAISESLQGSEQFF. The rearrangement joins TRBV10-3 to TRBJ2-1; possible D gene TRBD1, 6 bases. Trimming took 0 bases from V and 9 from J, leaving 12 bases between them. Germline V gene data show CDR1 as ENHRY and CDR2 as SYGVKD. The CDR3 covers 14 residues.

The CDR3 sequence is CASSPFNQGDGQPQHF. The CDR3 bases are TGTGCCAGCAGCCCATTTAATCAGGGAGACGGTCAGCCCCAGCATTTT. V is TRBV4-2 and J is TRBJ1-5, with D possibly TRBD1 on 5 matching bases. Trimming shortened V by 4 bases and J by 6 bases, and 19 bases separated the two germline ends. The CDR3 spans 16 residues. The germline CDR1 and CDR2 sequences are LGHNA and YNFKEQ.

The chain has TRBV11-2 and TRBJ2-5, with D unresolved. The CDR3 contains 16 residues. Germline CDR1 reads SGHAT; CDR2 reads FQNNGV. Trimming shortened V by 1 base and J by 4 bases, and 16 bases separated the two germline ends. CDR3 DNA sequence: TGTGCCAGCAGCTTAGCGTCCGGGTATAGTCGAGAGACCCAGTACTTC. It translates to CASSLASGYSRETQYF.

This clonotype was counted at least ten times. The gene calls are TRBV10-2 and TRBJ2-7; 9 bases map to TRBD2. Looked up from germline, CDR1 is WSHSY and CDR2 is SAAADI. V shed 3 bases and J 4 bases; nucleotides not matched to a gene: 7. This CDR3 has 15 residues. The CDR3 nucleotides read TGCGCCAGCAGTGATATTAGCGGGAGCCTTTACGAGCAGTACTTC. Its protein product is CASSDISGSLYEQYF.

This clonotype was detected a few times. This rearrangement joins TRBV4-1 to TRBJ2-5, with TRBD2 as a possible D gene (5 bases). Germline CDR1 is MGHRA and CDR2 is YSYEKL. V lost 6 bases and J 1 base, leaving 18 bases between the germline ends. CDR3 length: 16 residues. The CDR3 nucleotides are TGCGCCAGCAGTCCCCTTTGGCGGAGGAGCCAAGAGACCCAGTACTTC. Protein product: CASSPLWRRSQETQYF.

The V call is TRBV2, the J call TRBJ2-1; 9 bases line up with TRBD2. CDR3 length equals 16 residues. Germline-derived CDR1 and CDR2 are SNHLY and FYNNEI. The V and J ends lost 4 bases and 2 bases, in that order; junction bases with no gene match: 6. The CDR3 nucleotides are TGTGCCAGCAGTGGCCAAGCGGGAGGCGCCTACAATGAGCAGTTCTTC. It codes for CASSGQAGGAYNEQFF.

The chain couples TRBV19 to TRBJ2-7; perhaps TRBD1 as D (6 bases). Trimming left V 3 bases short and J 5 bases short, with 11 bases between. Germline lookup yields CDR1 LNHDA and CDR2 SQIVND (reference sequence). This CDR3 has 13 amino acids. DNA for the CDR3: TGTGCCAGTAGTATGTTGGGACAACACGAGCAGTACTTC. Translation: CASSMLGQHEQYF.

The chain has TRBV15 and TRBJ1-4; D is unresolved. Per germline, CDR1 LNHNV and CDR2 YYDKDF (reference sequence). The CDR3 is 14 residues long. The V gene lost 1 base and the J gene lost 8 bases, with 11 bases spanning the gap. Here the CDR3 DNA reads TGTGCCACCAGCAGAGTTGGTCTGACCGAAAAACTGTTTTTT. It encodes CATSRVGLTEKLFF.

This clonotype has a handful of counts. A single base separates this from a much larger clone, so it may be a read error. This chain links TRBV10-3 with TRBJ1-1; D may be TRBD1 (6 bases). The CDR3 extends over 11 amino acids. V was cut by 10 bases and J by 4 bases, with 10 bases left in between. Germline V gene lookup returns CDR1 ENHRY and CDR2 SYGVKD. CDR3 region: CATTGITEAFF. The CDR3, as DNA: TGTGCCACAACAGGGATCACTGAAGCTTTCTTT.

This chain joins TRBV9 and TRBJ2-2; no firm D call. Trimming removed 5 bases at V and 2 bases at J, with 7 bases between. This CDR3 comprises 13 residues. Germline loops: CDR1 SGDLS, CDR2 YYNGEE. As DNA, the CDR3 is TGTGCCAGCAGTTTTTACAACACCGGGGAGCTGTTTTTT. Translated: CASSFYNTGELFF.

The chain is built from TRBV14 and TRBJ1-1, with 7 bases that match TRBD1. With V trimmed by 1 base and J by 3 bases, 5 bases remained unmatched. This CDR3 has 15 residues. The germline V gene encodes CDR1 SGHDN and CDR2 FVKESK. In nucleotides, the CDR3 is TGTGCCAGCAGCCAAGCCCTCAGGGGGGACACTGAAGCTTTCTTT. This gives the protein CASSQALRGDTEAFF.

The chain is built from TRBV20-1 and TRBJ1-1; TRBD1 might be the D (5 bases). The V gene lost 0 bases and the J gene lost 7 bases, with 9 bases spanning the gap. Germline V gives CDR1 DFQATT, CDR2 SNEGSKA (reference sequence). The CDR3 is 12 amino acids. The CDR3 DNA reads TGCAGTGCTAGAGATGGGGGGAGTGAAGCTTTCTTT. Its protein product is CSARDGGSEAFF.